This T cell receptor (beta chain) was sequenced during a study of T cell responses to AZD1222 COVID-19 vaccine. On the study more broadly: Second doses were pooled across both intervals (about 4 or about 12 weeks). Whole-study results and caveats: Following two doses of AZD1222, Spike-specific TCR breadth and depth rose. Vaccine-related CD4 TCRs covered spike, predominating at 160-218 and 743-854. Only 5 or 6 individuals given AZD1222 were seropositive at baseline.

Data came from immunoSEQ multiplex PCR; TCRdb stores just in-frame clones and leaves some out. The repertoire has some 200,000 clones, 85% to 95% of them found once; the top ten carry about 4.2%. To note about this clone: Its matching antigen is unknown.

V dropped 2 bases and J dropped 0 bases, with 8 bases sitting between them. The CDR3 length is 14 residues. Germline values: CDR1 MRHNA, CDR2 SNTAGT. Sequenced material: peripheral blood, taken on day 0 of AZD1222 vaccination. The J gene is TRBJ2-7, the V gene TRBV6-4, with D possibly TRBD1 on 5 matching bases. This receptor was obtained from an adult in good health. CDR3 loop: CASSDETVSYEQYF. CDR3 DNA: TGTGCCAGCAGTGACGAGACAGTCTCCTACGAGCAGTACTTC.